These 12 T cell receptor beta chains were all obtained from the same sample, sequenced in a study of T cells in Graves' hyperthyroidism and ophthalmopathy (dated 2019 in TCRdb). The receptor library was made with multiplex PCR. Sequenced on an Illumina HiSeq 2000. The TCR beta CDR3 regions were amplified from RNA transcripts. The first round of RT-PCR for the TCR CDR3 was performed with the HTBI primer set and the Qiagen OneStep RT-PCR kit. TCRdb took the public reads, trimmed them with fastp at Q25, ran MiXCR for clone calling and kept in-frame beta chains. Each CDR3 protein gets just one entry, which takes the most common genes and DNA from the rows behind it. In all, the sample holds about 260,000 distinct CDR3 sequences, and roughly 17% of those were seen once. The ten largest make up around 30% of the sample. The sample was blood. These receptor sequences come from a woman younger than 35 with Graves' ophthalmopathy.

This clonotype was found a few times. The rearrangement joins TRBV4-3 to TRBJ2-1, with D perhaps matching TRBD1 or TRBD2 (6 bases each). CDR1 is LGHNA, CDR2 YSLEER, per germline. V was clipped by 0 bases and J by 8 bases, with 20 bases between them. The CDR3 runs 17 residues. CDR3 protein: CASSQDWGDKFFDEQFF. DNA of the CDR3: TGCGCCAGCAGCCAAGACTGGGGGGACAAATTTTTCGATGAGCAGTTCTTC.

The chain uses TRBV7-9 and TRBJ1-4; TRBD1 aligns across 10 bases. The V segment lost 4 bases and the J segment 6 bases; nucleotides outside the gene matches: 5. Germline-derived CDR1 and CDR2 are SEHNR and FQNEAQ (reference sequence). The length of the CDR3 is 15 residues. The CDR3 sequence is CASSSGTGEYEKLFF. CDR3 nucleotide sequence: TGTGCCAGCAGCTCCGGGACAGGGGAGTATGAAAAACTGTTTTTT.

This clonotype came up many times. The chain couples TRBV30 to TRBJ1-5; TRBD1 agrees at 7 bases. Germline CDR1 GTSNPN, CDR2 SVGIG (reference sequence). The junction had 11 bases not matched to a gene; V was cut back by 3 bases and J by 3 bases. The CDR3 consists of 16 residues. The CDR3 sequence: CAWSAQDRVNNQPQHF. The CDR3, as DNA: TGTGCCTGGAGCGCTCAAGACAGGGTGAACAATCAGCCCCAGCATTTT.

This clonotype was picked up many times. V is TRBV7-6 and J is TRBJ2-1; 7 nucleotides match TRBD2. J lost 7 bases, V lost 5 bases, and 14 bases had no gene match. CDR1 and CDR2 from the germline V gene are SGHVS and FNYEAQ. This CDR3 is 16 amino acids long. The CDR3 bases are TGTGCCAGCAGCCCCTCCGGGGGAGCGGGGAGGAATGAGCAGTTCTTC. Translated: CASSPSGGAGRNEQFF.

This clonotype came up many times. V gene TRBV13 combines with J gene TRBJ2-1; unclear D gene. This CDR3 has 15 amino acids. From germline, CDR1 is PRHDT and CDR2 FYEKMQ (reference sequence). Trimming left V 1 base short and J 3 bases short, with 10 bases between. This chain's CDR3 is CASSLAQTDYNEQFF. Here the CDR3 DNA reads TGTGCCAGCAGCTTAGCCCAGACCGACTACAATGAGCAGTTCTTC.

The table lists this clonotype with a few counts. The CDR3 sequence: CASMDRMGEKLFF. In DNA form, the CDR3 reads TGTGCCAGCATGGACCGCATGGGAGAAAAACTGTTTTTT. The rearrangement joins TRBV6-2 or TRBV6-3 to TRBJ1-4, with D uncertain. Germline CDR1 MNHEY, CDR2 SVGEGT. The CDR3 extends over 13 amino acids. With 7 bases removed from V and 8 bases from J, the gap between germline ends came to 14 bases.

This clonotype was counted at least ten times. This sequence joins TRBV28 and TRBJ2-7; D not resolved. CDR3 length: 12 residues. The V end lost 11 bases, the J end lost 3 bases, and 14 bases lay between the germline ends. Per the germline V gene, CDR1 is MDHEN and CDR2 is SYDVKM. DNA for the CDR3: TGTGCCGTTCTGGGGTATAGCTACGAGCAGTACTTC. Translated: CAVLGYSYEQYF.

This clonotype was seen many times. V usage is TRBV2 and J usage is TRBJ1-6, with D possibly TRBD1 on 5 matching bases. V was trimmed by 4 bases and J by 4 bases, leaving 11 bases between them. Germline V gives CDR1 SNHLY, CDR2 FYNNEI. The CDR3 contains 15 residues. The CDR3 loop is CASSGQSHYNSPLHF. The DNA for the CDR3 is TGTGCCAGCAGTGGACAGAGCCATTATAATTCACCCCTCCACTTT.

This clonotype was observed many times. V and J are TRBV12-3 or TRBV12-4 and TRBJ2-6; possible D gene TRBD2, 5 bases. Trimming pared 5 bases from V and 3 bases from J, leaving 26 bases between. The CDR3 is 20 residues long. This chain's CDR3 is CASSATGRLVVSVGANVLTF. DNA of the CDR3: TGTGCCAGCAGTGCCACGGGGAGACTTGTAGTCTCCGTTGGGGCCAACGTCCTGACTTTC.

This clonotype has a count of ten or more. CDR3 bases: TGCAGTGCTAGAAGGACTAGCGGGGGGTCCCGAGAGCAGTTCTTC. Translated: CSARRTSGGSREQFF. The chain uses TRBV20-1 and TRBJ2-1; 14 bases fit TRBD2. The CDR3 is made up of 15 amino acids. The germline V gene encodes CDR1 DFQATT and CDR2 SNEGSKA (reference sequence). V was clipped by 2 bases and J by 10 bases; unmatched bases: 7.

This clonotype has a count of ten or more. The chain employs TRBV28 and TRBJ1-5, with D uncertain. This CDR3 region has 11 residues. Trimming shortened V by 7 bases and J by 5 bases, and 6 bases separated the two germline ends. Germline loops: CDR1 MDHEN, CDR2 SYDVKM. CDR3 sequence: CASTSDQPQHF. CDR3 nucleotides: TGTGCCAGCACCTCGGATCAGCCCCAGCATTTT. Complete variable domain (other parts from reference TRBV28 and TRBJ1-5): DVKVTQSSRYLVKRTGEKVFLECVQDMDHENMFWYRQDPGLGLRLIYFSYDVKMKEKGDIPEGYSVSREKKERFSLILESASTNQTSMYLCASTSDQPQHFGDGTRLSIL.

The chain uses TRBV29-1 and TRBJ2-1; 15 bases are a match to TRBD2. The V and J ends lost 6 bases and 7 bases, in that order; junction bases with no gene match: 13. The CDR3 covers 17 residues. Germline loops: CDR1 SQVTM, CDR2 ANQGSEA. CDR3 sequence: CSVSYPGTSGRLNEQFF. The CDR3 DNA reads as TGCAGCGTCTCCTACCCCGGGACTAGCGGGAGGTTAAATGAGCAGTTCTTC.